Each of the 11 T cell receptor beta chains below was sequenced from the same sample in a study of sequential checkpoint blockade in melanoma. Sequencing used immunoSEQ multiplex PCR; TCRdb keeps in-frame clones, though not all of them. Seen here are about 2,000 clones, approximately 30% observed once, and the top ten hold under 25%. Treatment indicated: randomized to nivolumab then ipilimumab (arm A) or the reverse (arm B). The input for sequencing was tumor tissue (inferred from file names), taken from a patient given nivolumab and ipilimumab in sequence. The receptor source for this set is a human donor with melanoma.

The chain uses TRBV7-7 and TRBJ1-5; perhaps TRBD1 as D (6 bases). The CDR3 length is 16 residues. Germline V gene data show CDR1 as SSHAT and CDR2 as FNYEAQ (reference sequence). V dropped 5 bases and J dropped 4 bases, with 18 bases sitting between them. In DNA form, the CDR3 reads TGTGCCAGCAGCCGTGGAGTGGGGGCGCCGAATCAGCCCCAGCATTTT. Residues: CASSRGVGAPNQPQHF.

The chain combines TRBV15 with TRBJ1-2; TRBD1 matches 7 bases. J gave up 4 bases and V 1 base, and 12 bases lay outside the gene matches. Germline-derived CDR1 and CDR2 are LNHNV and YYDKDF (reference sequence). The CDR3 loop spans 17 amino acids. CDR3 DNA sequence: TGTGCCACCAGCAGAGGACAGGGCGGGGGTAAAGGCTATGGCTACACCTTC. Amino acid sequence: CATSRGQGGGKGYGYTF. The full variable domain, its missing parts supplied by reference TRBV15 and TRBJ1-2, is DAMVIQNPRYQVTQFGKPVTLSCSQTLNHNVMYWYQQKSSQAPKLLFHYYDKDFNNEADTPDNFQSRRPNTSFCFLDIRSPGLGDTAMYLCATSRGQGGGKGYGYTFGSGTRLTVV.

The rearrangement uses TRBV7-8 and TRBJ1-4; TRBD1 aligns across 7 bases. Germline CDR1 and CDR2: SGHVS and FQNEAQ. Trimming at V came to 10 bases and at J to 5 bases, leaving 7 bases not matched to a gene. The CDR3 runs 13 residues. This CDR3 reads CANRGRRNEKLFF. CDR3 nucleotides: TGTGCCAACAGGGGCAGGCGGAATGAAAAACTGTTTTTT.

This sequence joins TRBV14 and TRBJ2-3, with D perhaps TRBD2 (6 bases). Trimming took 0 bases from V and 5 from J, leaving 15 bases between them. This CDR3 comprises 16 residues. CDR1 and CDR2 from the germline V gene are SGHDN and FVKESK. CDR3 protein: CASSQDWTGAGDTQYF. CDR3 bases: TGTGCCAGCAGCCAAGACTGGACGGGAGCGGGAGATACGCAGTATTTT.

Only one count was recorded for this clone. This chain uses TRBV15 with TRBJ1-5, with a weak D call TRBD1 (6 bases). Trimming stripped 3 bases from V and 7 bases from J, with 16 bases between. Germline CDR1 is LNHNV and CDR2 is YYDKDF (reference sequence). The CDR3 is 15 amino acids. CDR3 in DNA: TGTGCCACCAGCAGGAGGGGGGGCGCCGGGCAGCCCCAGCATTTT. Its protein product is CATSRRGGAGQPQHF.

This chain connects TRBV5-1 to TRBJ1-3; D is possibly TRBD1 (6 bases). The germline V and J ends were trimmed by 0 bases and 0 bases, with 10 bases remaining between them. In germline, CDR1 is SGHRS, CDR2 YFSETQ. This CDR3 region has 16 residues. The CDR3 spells CASSLATGLSGNTIYF. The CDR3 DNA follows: TGCGCCAGCAGCTTGGCGACAGGCCTCTCTGGAAACACCATATATTTT. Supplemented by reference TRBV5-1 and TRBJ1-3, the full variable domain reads KAGVTQTPRYLIKTRGQQVTLSCSPISGHRSVSWYQQTPGQGLQFLFEYFSETQRNKGNFPGRFSGRQFSNSRSEMNVSTLELGDSALYLCASSLATGLSGNTIYFGEGSWLTVV.

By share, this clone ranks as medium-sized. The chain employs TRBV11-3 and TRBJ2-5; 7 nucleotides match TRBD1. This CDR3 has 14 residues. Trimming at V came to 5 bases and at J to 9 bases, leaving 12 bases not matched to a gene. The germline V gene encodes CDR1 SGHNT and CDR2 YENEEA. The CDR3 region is CASSEDRTQRSQYF. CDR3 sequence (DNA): TGTGCCAGCAGCGAGGACAGGACGCAGCGGTCCCAGTACTTC.

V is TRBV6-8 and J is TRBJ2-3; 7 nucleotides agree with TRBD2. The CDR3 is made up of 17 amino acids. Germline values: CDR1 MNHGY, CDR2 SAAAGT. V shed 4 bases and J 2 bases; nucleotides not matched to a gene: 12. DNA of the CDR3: TGTGCCAGCAGTTCACCCCCCCTAGCGGACTACACAGATACGCAGTATTTT. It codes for CASSSPPLADYTDTQYF.

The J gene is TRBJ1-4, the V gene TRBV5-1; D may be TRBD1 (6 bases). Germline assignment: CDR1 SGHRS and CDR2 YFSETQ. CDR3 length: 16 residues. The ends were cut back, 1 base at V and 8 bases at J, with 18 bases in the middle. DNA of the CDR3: TGCGCCAGCAGCTTGTCGATGGGGGGCGCGGAGGAAAAACTGTTTTTT. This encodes CASSLSMGGAEEKLFF.

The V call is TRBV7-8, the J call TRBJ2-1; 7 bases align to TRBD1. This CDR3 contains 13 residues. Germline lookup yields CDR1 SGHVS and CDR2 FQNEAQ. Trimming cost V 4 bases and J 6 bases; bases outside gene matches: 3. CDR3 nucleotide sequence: TGTGCCAGCAGCTCGGACAGGCCCAATGAGCAGTTCTTC. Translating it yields CASSSDRPNEQFF.

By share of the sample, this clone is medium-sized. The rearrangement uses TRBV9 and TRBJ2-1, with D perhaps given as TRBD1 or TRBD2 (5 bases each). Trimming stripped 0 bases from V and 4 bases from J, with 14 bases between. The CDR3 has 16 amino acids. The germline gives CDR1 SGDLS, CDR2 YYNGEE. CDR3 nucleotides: TGTGCCAGCAGCGTAGGAGGGCAGGGCCGTTACAATGAGCAGTTCTTC. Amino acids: CASSVGGQGRYNEQFF. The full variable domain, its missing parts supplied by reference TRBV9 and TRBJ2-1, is DSGVTQTPKHLITATGQRVTLRCSPRSGDLSVYWYQQSLDQGLQFLIQYYNGEERAKGNILERFSAQQFPDLHSELNLSSLELGDSALYFCASSVGGQGRYNEQFFGPGTRLTVL.